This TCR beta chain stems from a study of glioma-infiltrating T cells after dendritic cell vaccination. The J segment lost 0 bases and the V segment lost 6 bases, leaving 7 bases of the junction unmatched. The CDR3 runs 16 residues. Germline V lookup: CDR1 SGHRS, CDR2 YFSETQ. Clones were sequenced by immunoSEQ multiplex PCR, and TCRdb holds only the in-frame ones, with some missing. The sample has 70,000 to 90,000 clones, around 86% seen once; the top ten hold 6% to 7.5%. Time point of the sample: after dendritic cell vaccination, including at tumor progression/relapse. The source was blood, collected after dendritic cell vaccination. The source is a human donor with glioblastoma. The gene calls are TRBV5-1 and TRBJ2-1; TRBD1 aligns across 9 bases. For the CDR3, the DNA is TGCGCCAGCACCAAACAGGGGGCTAGCTCCTACAATGAGCAGTTCTTC. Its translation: CASTKQGASSYNEQFF.